These T cell receptor beta chains were read from a single sample in a study of blood T cell repertoires in COVID-19. Method: immunoSEQ multiplex PCR; TCRdb's copy keeps in-frame clones and lacks some. The table has around 190,000 clones, under 85% seen once; the top ten hold approximately 7.1%. Sequencing was performed on peripheral blood. Source of these receptors: a human donor in a cohort sampled during active COVID-19. The CDR3 runs from the conserved cysteine through the conserved F or W. The D gene is left open where the match is weak. Size values are once, few and many counts, or a class for expanded clones, and some rows have none.

d_call	v_call	j_call	clone_size	cdr3_nt	cdr3_aa
TRBD2	TRBV12-5	TRBJ2-1	once	TGTGCTAGTGGGACTAGCGGAGCTTACAATGAGCAGTTCTTC	CASGTSGAYNEQFF
NA	TRBV29-1	TRBJ2-7	NA	TGCAGCGCCTCAGGGGGGACAGAGTACGAGCAGTACTTC	CSASGGTEYEQYF
NA	TRBV4-1	TRBJ2-7	NA	TGCGCCAGCAGCCAAGATTTTACAATGGAGCAGTACTTC	CASSQDFTMEQYF
NA	TRBV12-3/TRBV12-4	TRBJ1-5	NA	TGTGCCAGCAGTCTCGACAGTTATCAGCCCCAGCATTTT	CASSLDSYQPQHF
NA	TRBV6-6	TRBJ2-7	NA	TGTGCCAGCGGGAGGGACAGGTACACCTACGAGCAGTACTTC	CASGRDRYTYEQYF
NA	TRBV5-6	TRBJ1-6	NA	TGTGCCAGCAGCTTGGAACAGGCGATCAGCTCCTATAATTCACCCCTCCACTTT	CASSLEQAISSYNSPLHF
NA	TRBV4-1	TRBJ1-1	NA	TGCGCCAGCAGCCAGGGGCACTTGAACACTGAAGCTTTCTTT	CASSQGHLNTEAFF
TRBD1	TRBV11-2	TRBJ2-3	NA	TGTGCCAGCAGCTCGCCGTGGACAGGGGCTCGGGAAGATACGCAGTATTTT	CASSSPWTGAREDTQYF
TRBD2	TRBV7-9	TRBJ2-7	NA	TGTGCCAGCAGCTTAGGCGGGACTAGCGGTAACGAGCAGTACTTC	CASSLGGTSGNEQYF
NA	TRBV19	TRBJ1-1	NA	TGTGCCAGTACCCCCCCCGGGGTGGTCACTGAAGCTTTCTTT	CASTPPGVVTEAFF
NA	TRBV19	TRBJ2-7	NA	TGTGCCAGTAGTATTAAGGGGCCCCCGAGCTCCTACGAGCAGTACTTC	CASSIKGPPSSYEQYF
NA	TRBV14	TRBJ2-6	NA	TGTGCCAGCAGCCACTATACAGGGTACTCTGGGGCCAACGTCCTGACTTTC	CASSHYTGYSGANVLTF
TRBD2	TRBV10-3	TRBJ2-1	NA	TGTGCCATCAGTGACCTGGGACTAGCGGGGGCCCTGGGGTACAATGAGCAGTTCTTC	CAISDLGLAGALGYNEQFF
NA	TRBV7-6	TRBJ1-6	NA	TGTGCCAGCAGATATGGACAGACCAGCTCCTATAATTCACCCCTCCACTTT	CASRYGQTSSYNSPLHF